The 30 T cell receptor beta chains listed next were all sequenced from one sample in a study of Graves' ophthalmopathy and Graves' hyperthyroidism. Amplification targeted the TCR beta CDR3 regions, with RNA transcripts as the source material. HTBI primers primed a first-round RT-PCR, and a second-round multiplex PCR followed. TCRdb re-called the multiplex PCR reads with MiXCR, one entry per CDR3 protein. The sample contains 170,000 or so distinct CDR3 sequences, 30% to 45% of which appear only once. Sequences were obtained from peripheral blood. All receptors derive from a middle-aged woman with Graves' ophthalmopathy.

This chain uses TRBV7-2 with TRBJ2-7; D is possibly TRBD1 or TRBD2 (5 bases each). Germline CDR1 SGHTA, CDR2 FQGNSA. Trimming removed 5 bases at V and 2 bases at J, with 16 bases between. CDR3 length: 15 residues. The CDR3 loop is CASSPRGSVTYEQYF. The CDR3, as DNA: TGTGCCAGCAGCCCACGGGGCAGCGTTACCTACGAGCAGTACTTC. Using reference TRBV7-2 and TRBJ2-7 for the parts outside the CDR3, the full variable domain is GAGVSQSPSNKVTEKGKDVELRCDPISGHTALYWYRQSLGQGLEFLIYFQGNSAPDKSGLPSDRFSAERTGGSVSTLTIQRTQQEDSAVYLCASSPRGSVTYEQYFGPGTRLTVT.

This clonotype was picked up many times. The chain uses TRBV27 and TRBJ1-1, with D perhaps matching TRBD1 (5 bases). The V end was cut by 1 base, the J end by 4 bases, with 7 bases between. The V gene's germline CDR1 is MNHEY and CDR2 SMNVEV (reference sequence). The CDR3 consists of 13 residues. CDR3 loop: CASSLWGFTEAFF. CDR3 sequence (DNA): TGTGCCAGCAGTTTATGGGGGTTCACTGAAGCTTTCTTT.

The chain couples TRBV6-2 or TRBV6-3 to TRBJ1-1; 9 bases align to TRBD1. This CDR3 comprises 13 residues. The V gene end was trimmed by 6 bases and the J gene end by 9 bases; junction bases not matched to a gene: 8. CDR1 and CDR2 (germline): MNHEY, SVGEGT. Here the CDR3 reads CASSNPGQGQAFF. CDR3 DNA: TGTGCCAGCAGCAATCCGGGACAGGGCCAAGCTTTCTTT.

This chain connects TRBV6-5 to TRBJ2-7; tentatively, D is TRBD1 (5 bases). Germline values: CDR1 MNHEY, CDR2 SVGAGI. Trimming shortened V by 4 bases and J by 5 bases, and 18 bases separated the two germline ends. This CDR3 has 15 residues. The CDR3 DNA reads TGTGCCAGCAGTTCGGTGGGCAGGGCGGCCCACGAGCAGTACTTC. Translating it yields CASSSVGRAAHEQYF.

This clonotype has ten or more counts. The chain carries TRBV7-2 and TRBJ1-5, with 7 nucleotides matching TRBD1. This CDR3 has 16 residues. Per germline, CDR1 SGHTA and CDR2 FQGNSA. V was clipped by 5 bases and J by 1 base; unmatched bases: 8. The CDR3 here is CASSPPGQLSNQPQHF. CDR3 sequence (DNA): TGTGCCAGCAGCCCGCCGGGACAGTTAAGCAATCAGCCCCAGCATTTT.

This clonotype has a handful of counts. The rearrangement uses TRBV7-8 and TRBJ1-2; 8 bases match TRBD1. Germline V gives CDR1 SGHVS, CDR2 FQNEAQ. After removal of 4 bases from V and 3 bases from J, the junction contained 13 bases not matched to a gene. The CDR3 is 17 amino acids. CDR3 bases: TGTGCCAGCAGCTCTTCCGGGACAGGCGCTCAATACTATGGCTACACCTTC. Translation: CASSSSGTGAQYYGYTF.

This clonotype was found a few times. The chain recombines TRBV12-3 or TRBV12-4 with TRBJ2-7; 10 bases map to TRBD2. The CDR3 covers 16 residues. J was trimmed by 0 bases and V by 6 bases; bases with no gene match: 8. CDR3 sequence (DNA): TGTGCCAGCAGCTCGTTCGGACTAGCGGCCTCCTACGAGCAGTACTTC. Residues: CASSSFGLAASYEQYF.

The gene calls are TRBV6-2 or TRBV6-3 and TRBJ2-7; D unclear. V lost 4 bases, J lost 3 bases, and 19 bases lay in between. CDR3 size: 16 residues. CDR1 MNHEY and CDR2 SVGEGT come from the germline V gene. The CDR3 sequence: CASSSPQVEFVYEQYF. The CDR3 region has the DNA TGTGCCAGCAGTTCCCCCCAGGTTGAGTTTGTCTACGAGCAGTACTTC.

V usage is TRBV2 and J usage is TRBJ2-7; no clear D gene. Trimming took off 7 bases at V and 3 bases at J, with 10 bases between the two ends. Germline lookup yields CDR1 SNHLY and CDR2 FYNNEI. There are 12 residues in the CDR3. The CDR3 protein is CASTRFDYEQYF. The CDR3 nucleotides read TGTGCCAGCACTAGGTTCGACTACGAGCAGTACTTC.

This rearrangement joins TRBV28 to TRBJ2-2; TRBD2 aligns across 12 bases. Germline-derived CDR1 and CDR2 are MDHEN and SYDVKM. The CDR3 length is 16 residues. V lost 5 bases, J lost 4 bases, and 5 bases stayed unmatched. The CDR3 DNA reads TGTGCCAGCAGTGGGACTAGCGGGCCGCGCACCGGGGAGCTGTTTTTT. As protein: CASSGTSGPRTGELFF.

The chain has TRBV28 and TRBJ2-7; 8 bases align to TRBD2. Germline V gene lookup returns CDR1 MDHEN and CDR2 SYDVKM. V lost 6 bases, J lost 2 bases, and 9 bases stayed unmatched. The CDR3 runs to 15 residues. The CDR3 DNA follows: TGTGCCAGCAGCCGGGAAAGCGGGAGACCCTACGAGCAGTACTTC. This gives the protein CASSRESGRPYEQYF.

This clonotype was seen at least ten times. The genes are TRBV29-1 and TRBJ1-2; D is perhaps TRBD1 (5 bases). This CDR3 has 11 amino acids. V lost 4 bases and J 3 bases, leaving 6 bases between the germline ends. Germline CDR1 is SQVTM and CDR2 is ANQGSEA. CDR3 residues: CSVGQYYGYTF. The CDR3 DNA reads TGCAGCGTTGGACAGTACTATGGCTACACCTTC.

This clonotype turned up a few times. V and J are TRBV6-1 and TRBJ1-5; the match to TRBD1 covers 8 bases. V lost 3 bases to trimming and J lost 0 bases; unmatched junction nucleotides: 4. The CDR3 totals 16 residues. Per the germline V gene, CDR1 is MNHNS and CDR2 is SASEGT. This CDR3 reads CASSDGTGYSNQPQHF. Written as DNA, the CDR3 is TGTGCCAGCAGTGACGGGACAGGATATAGCAATCAGCCCCAGCATTTT.

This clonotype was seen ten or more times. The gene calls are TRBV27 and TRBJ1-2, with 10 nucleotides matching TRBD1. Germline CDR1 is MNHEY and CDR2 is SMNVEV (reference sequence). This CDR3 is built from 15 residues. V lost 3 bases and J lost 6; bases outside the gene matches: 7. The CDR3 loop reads CASSFTGQGMDGYTF. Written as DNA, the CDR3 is TGTGCCAGCAGTTTCACGGGACAGGGGATGGATGGCTACACCTTC.

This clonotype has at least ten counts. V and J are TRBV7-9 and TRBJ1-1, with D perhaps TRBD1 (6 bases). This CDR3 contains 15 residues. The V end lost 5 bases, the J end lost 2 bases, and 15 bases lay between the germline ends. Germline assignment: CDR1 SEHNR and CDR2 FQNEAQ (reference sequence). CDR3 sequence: CASSLRTGTNTEAFF. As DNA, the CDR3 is TGTGCCAGCAGCCTCCGTACAGGGACTAACACTGAAGCTTTCTTT.

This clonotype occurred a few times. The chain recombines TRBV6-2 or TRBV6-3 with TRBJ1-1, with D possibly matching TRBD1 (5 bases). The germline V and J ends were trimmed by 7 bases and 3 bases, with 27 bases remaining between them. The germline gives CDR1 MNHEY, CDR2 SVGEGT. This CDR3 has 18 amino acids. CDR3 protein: CASTPARDGLILDTEAFF. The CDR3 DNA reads TGTGCCAGCACCCCCGCTAGGGACGGCTTAATACTCGACACTGAAGCTTTCTTT.

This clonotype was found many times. CDR3 nucleotides: TGCAGCGTTCGGACAGGGGTAGCTTCTTATGGCTACACCTTC. This sequence encodes CSVRTGVASYGYTF. The rearrangement links TRBV29-1 to TRBJ1-2, with 9 bases fitting TRBD1. Per germline, CDR1 SQVTM and CDR2 ANQGSEA. The CDR3 runs to 14 residues. J gave up 5 bases and V 5 bases, and 9 bases lay outside the gene matches.

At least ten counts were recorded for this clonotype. The CDR3 here is CASSVATGPQETQYF. CDR3 coding DNA: TGTGCCAGCAGCGTAGCTACTGGTCCCCAAGAGACCCAGTACTTC. The rearrangement uses TRBV9 and TRBJ2-5; no firm D call. The CDR3 has 15 amino acids. Germline lookup yields CDR1 SGDLS and CDR2 YYNGEE. V dropped 0 bases and J dropped 1 base, with 10 bases sitting between them.

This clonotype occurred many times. CDR3 nucleotides: TGTGCTAGTGGTCCGACAGGACGGTTAATAAACATTCAGTACTTC. Translated: CASGPTGRLINIQYF. V is TRBV12-5 and J is TRBJ2-4, with a possible D match to TRBD1 (6 bases). The germline V and J ends were trimmed by 5 bases and 6 bases, with 17 bases remaining between them. Germline lookup yields CDR1 LGHNT and CDR2 FRNRAP. This CDR3 contains 15 residues.

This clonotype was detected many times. In DNA form, the CDR3 reads TGTGCCAGCAGCTTGGCCGGGACAGTTCAAGAGACCCAGTACTTC. Translation gives CASSLAGTVQETQYF. V gene TRBV11-1 combines with J gene TRBJ2-5, with 7 positions matching TRBD1. The J segment lost 2 bases and the V segment lost 3 bases, leaving 6 bases of the junction unmatched. The CDR3 loop spans 15 amino acids. CDR1 is SGHAT and CDR2 is FQDESV in the germline V gene (reference sequence).

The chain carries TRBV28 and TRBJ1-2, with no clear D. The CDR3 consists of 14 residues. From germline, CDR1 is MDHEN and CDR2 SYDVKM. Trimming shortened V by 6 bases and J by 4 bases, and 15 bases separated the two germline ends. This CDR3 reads CASSPQFIGYGYTF. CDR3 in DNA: TGTGCCAGCAGCCCACAGTTCATCGGCTATGGCTACACCTTC.

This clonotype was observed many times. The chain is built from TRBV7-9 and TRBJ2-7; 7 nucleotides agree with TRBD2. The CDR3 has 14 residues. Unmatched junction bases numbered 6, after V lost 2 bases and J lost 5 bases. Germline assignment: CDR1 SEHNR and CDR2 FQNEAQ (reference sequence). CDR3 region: CASSLSGDPHEQYF. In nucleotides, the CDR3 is TGTGCCAGCAGCTTAAGCGGGGACCCCCACGAGCAGTACTTC.

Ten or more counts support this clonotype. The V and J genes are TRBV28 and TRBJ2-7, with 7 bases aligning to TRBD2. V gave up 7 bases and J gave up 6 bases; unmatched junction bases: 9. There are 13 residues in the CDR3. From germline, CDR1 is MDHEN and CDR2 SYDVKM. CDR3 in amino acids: CASTFWGGSEQYF. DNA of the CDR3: TGTGCCAGCACCTTTTGGGGGGGGTCCGAGCAGTACTTC.

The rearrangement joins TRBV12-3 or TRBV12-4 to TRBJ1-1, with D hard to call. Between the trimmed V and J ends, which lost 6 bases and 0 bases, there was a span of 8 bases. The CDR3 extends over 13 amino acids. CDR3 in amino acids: CASREFMNTEAFF. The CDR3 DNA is TGTGCCAGCAGAGAGTTCATGAACACTGAAGCTTTCTTT.

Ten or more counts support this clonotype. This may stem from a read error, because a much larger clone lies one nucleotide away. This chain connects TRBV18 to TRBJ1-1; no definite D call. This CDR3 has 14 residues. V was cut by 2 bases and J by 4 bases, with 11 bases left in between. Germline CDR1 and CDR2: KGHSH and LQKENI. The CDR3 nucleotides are TGTGCCAGCTCACCAGCGAACCTGAGCACTGAAGCTTTCTTT. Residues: CASSPANLSTEAFF.

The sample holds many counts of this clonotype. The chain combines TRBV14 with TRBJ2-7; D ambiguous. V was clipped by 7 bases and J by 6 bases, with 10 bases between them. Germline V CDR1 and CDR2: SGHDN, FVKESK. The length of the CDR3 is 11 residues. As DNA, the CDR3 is TGTGCCAGCACCTCAGGTTTCGAGCAGTACTTC. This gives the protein CASTSGFEQYF.

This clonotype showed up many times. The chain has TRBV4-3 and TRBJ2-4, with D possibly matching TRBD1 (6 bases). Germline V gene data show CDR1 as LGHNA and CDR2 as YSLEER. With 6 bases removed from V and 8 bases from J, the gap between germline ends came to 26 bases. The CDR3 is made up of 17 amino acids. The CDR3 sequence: CASSRSDSLKGTDIQYF. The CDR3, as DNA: TGCGCCAGCAGTCGATCGGACAGCTTAAAAGGGACGGACATTCAGTACTTC.

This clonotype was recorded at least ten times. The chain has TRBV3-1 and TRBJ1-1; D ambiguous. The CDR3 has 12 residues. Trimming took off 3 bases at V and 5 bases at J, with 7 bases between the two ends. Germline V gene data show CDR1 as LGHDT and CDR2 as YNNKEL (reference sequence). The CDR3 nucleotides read TGTGCCAGCAGCCACTGGGGAACTGAAGCTTTCTTT. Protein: CASSHWGTEAFF.

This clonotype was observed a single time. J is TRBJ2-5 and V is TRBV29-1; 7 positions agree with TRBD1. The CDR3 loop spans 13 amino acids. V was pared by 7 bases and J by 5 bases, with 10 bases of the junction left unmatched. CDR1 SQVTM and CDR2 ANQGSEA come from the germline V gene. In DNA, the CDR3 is TGCAGCGGAGACAGGGTCGTCGGGGAGACCCAGTACTTC. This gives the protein CSGDRVVGETQYF.

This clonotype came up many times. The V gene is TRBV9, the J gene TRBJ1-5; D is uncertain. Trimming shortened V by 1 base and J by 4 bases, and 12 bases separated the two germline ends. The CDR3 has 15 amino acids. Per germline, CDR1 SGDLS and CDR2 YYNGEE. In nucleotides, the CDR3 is TGTGCCAGCAGCGTAAGTGTAGGGTTGAATCAGCCCCAGCATTTT. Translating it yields CASSVSVGLNQPQHF.